What follows are 9 T cell receptor beta chains derived from one specimen sequenced in a study of blood T cell repertoires in COVID-19. This table comes from immunoSEQ multiplex PCR, and its TCRdb copy is limited to in-frame clones, with some not included. This sample has some 210,000 clones, with approximately 86% found just once. The source material was PBMCs or T cells enriched from blood (not recorded which). The receptors were gathered from a young man with acute COVID-19.

This rearrangement joins TRBV3-1 (or the pseudogene TRBV3-2) to TRBJ1-1, with 12 bases fitting TRBD1. Losses at the gene ends were 3 bases for V and 7 bases for J; bases not matched to a gene: 12. The CDR3 totals 17 residues. Germline V gene lookup returns CDR1 LGHDT and CDR2 YNNKEL (reference sequence). The CDR3 DNA reads as TGTGCCAGCAGCCACCCTCCGGGACAGGGGGCGGGGGGTGAAGCTTTCTTT. This codes for CASSHPPGQGAGGEAFF.

The chain couples TRBV27 to TRBJ1-1; maybe TRBD1 (6 bases). The germline CDR1 and CDR2 sequences are MNHEY and SMNVEV (reference sequence). With 0 bases removed from V and 5 bases from J, the gap between germline ends came to 13 bases. This CDR3 has 15 amino acids. The CDR3 sequence: CASSLSKQGMTEAFF. In nucleotides, the CDR3 is TGTGCCAGCAGTTTATCGAAACAGGGAATGACTGAAGCTTTCTTT.

The chain uses TRBV29-1 and TRBJ1-3, with 11 bases matching TRBD1. Trimming at V came to 5 bases and at J to 9 bases, leaving 6 bases not matched to a gene. Germline V gene data show CDR1 as SQVTM and CDR2 as ANQGSEA. This CDR3 comprises 13 residues. CDR3 nucleotide sequence: TGCAGCGTTATGGGACAGGGGGGAGGCACCATATATTTT. It yields the protein CSVMGQGGGTIYF.

This clone was detected only once. The chain joins TRBV7-3 to TRBJ2-1, with 7 bases lining up with TRBD2. The CDR3 contains 17 residues. The junction had 13 bases not matched to a gene; V was cut back by 2 bases and J by 6 bases. Germline lookup yields CDR1 SGHTA and CDR2 FQGTGA. The CDR3 spells CASSLRVAGRSSNEQFF. In DNA, the CDR3 is TGTGCCAGCAGCTTACGGGTGGCCGGGAGGTCGTCCAATGAGCAGTTCTTC.

This clone was recorded at least ten times. DNA for the CDR3: TGTGCCAGCAGCTTGGCCCGGGCAGGGGGCCCCCTCACAGATACGCAGTATTTT. The encoded protein is CASSLARAGGPLTDTQYF. This chain joins TRBV5-5 and TRBJ2-3, with TRBD1 identical over 8 bases. Germline V gives CDR1 SGHKS, CDR2 YYEKEE (reference sequence). Unmatched junction bases numbered 11, after V lost 0 bases and J lost 2 bases. This CDR3 region has 18 residues.

The chain uses TRBV21-1 and TRBJ2-3; the D call of TRBD2 is as the table states it, not checked on the DNA. TRBV21-1 represents a pseudogene. The CDR3 length is 15 residues. The CDR3 DNA is TGTGCCAGCAGCCTACGTGTAGCGGACACAGATACGCAGTATTTT. Encoded protein: CASSLRVADTDTQYF.

CDR3 coding DNA: TGTGCCAGCAGCCAACCAATTCCGGCAGGGGCCGACACCGGGGAGCTGTTTTTT. Protein sequence: CASSQPIPAGADTGELFF. V and J are TRBV4-2 and TRBJ2-2; possibly TRBD1 for D (6 bases). Germline CDR1 reads LGHNA; CDR2 reads YNFKEQ. The CDR3 length is 18 residues. The V end lost 2 bases, the J end lost 3 bases, and 19 bases lay between the germline ends.

This chain connects TRBV5-1 to TRBJ2-5; 13 bases fit TRBD2. The V segment lost 0 bases and the J segment 3 bases; nucleotides outside the gene matches: 5. The CDR3 loop spans 17 amino acids. Germline CDR1 SGHRS, CDR2 YFSETQ. Written as DNA, the CDR3 is TGCGCCAGCAGCTTGGGGGGACTAGCGGGGACAGAAGAGACCCAGTACTTC. Protein product: CASSLGGLAGTEETQYF.

This clone appeared a few times. This chain uses TRBV9 with TRBJ1-5; D may be TRBD1 (6 bases). Germline V gives CDR1 SGDLS, CDR2 YYNGEE. Trimming removed 5 bases at V and 0 bases at J, with 15 bases between. This CDR3 is 16 amino acids long. DNA of the CDR3: TGTGCCAGCAGGGACAGACGGACTTATAGCAATCAGCCCCAGCATTTT. It is translated as CASRDRRTYSNQPQHF. The full variable domain, its missing parts supplied by reference TRBV9 and TRBJ1-5, is DSGVTQTPKHLITATGQRVTLRCSPRSGDLSVYWYQQSLDQGLQFLIQYYNGEERAKGNILERFSAQQFPDLHSELNLSSLELGDSALYFCASRDRRTYSNQPQHFGDGTRLSIL.